This note documents a single T cell receptor (beta chain) sequence. The data were taken from a study of blood T cell repertoires in COVID-19. Study background: Specimens from acute and convalescent COVID-19 originated in the United States, Italy and Spain. T cells, B-cell-depleted T cells, or PBMCs provided the cDNA or gDNA that served as material.

The CDR3 has 15 residues. Germline assignment: CDR1 SGHDT and CDR2 YYEEEE. V lost 4 bases and J lost 5, with 15 bases in between. As handled by the study authors: Amplification of reference gene primers was used by the study to estimate nucleated cell counts. Clones were read by immunoSEQ multiplex PCR, and TCRdb kept only the in-frame ones, dropping some. The DNA was the basis for D and trimming; V, J and clone size are from that table. The sample consists of some 320,000 clones, 87% of them appearing once. The sample taken for sequencing was peripheral blood. The TCR was taken from a woman in her fifties or sixties who had recovered from COVID-19. The chain uses TRBV5-6 and TRBJ1-4; TRBD1 might be the D (6 bases). The CDR3 sequence: CASSQLQQGNEKLFF. In nucleotides, the CDR3 is TGTGCCAGCAGCCAACTTCAACAGGGAAATGAAAAACTGTTTTTT.